The 28 T cell receptor beta chains listed next were all sequenced from one sample in a study of blood T cell repertoires in COVID-19. Method: immunoSEQ multiplex PCR; TCRdb's copy keeps in-frame clones and lacks some. The sample yields 150,000 or so clones, about 90% seen once. Material: peripheral blood. The origin of the receptors is a man aged 45-60 years with acute or convalescent COVID-19.

The rearrangement links TRBV9 to TRBJ2-3, with D possibly being TRBD2 (6 bases). Germline V lookup: CDR1 SGDLS, CDR2 YYNGEE. CDR3 length: 16 amino acids. The V gene lost 0 bases and the J gene lost 1 base, with 12 bases spanning the gap. The CDR3 is CASSVVDTGGTDTQYF. In nucleotides, the CDR3 is TGTGCCAGCAGCGTAGTGGACACGGGAGGCACAGATACGCAGTATTTT.

V is TRBV5-1 and J is TRBJ2-1; 7 bases fit TRBD1. J lost 2 bases, V lost 4 bases, and 6 bases had no gene match. The CDR3 spans 15 residues. Germline V lookup: CDR1 SGHRS, CDR2 YFSETQ. CDR3 region: CASSTEDRPYNEQFF. As DNA, the CDR3 is TGCGCCAGCAGCACCGAGGACAGGCCCTACAATGAGCAGTTCTTC.

The CDR3 loop is CASSWGLSETQYF. The CDR3 DNA sequence: TGTGCCAGCAGCTGGGGACTCTCAGAGACCCAGTACTTC. The chain links TRBV7-3 to TRBJ2-5; D possibly corresponds to TRBD2 (6 bases). Trimming shortened V by 4 bases and J by 4 bases, and 10 bases separated the two germline ends. This CDR3 is built from 13 residues. Germline CDR1 reads SGHTA; CDR2 reads FQGTGA.

J is TRBJ1-1 and V is TRBV18, with D maybe TRBD1 (6 bases). CDR3 length equals 12 residues. Germline-derived CDR1 and CDR2 are KGHSH and LQKENI. V was cut by 3 bases and J by 6 bases, with 8 bases left in between. This chain's CDR3 is CASSPGGPEAFF. Written as DNA, the CDR3 is TGTGCCAGCTCACCGGGGGGGCCTGAAGCTTTCTTT.

This chain links TRBV7-2 with TRBJ2-5, with D uncertain. Trimming pared 2 bases from V and 5 bases from J, leaving 9 bases between. CDR1 SGHTA and CDR2 FQGNSA come from the germline V gene. This CDR3 region has 13 residues. CDR3 protein: CASSLSIQETQYF. For the CDR3, the DNA is TGTGCCAGCAGCTTATCCATTCAGGAGACCCAGTACTTC.

The chain recombines TRBV23-1 with TRBJ2-2, with TRBD1 as a possible D gene (5 bases). TRBV23-1 is flagged as an ORF with uncertain function. V shed 2 bases and J shed 6 bases, with 7 bases lying between them. The CDR3 loop spans 13 amino acids. CDR3 sequence reads: CASSQTGPGELFF. The CDR3 DNA reads TGCGCCAGCAGTCAAACAGGTCCCGGGGAGCTGTTTTTT.

The rearrangement joins TRBV10-3 to TRBJ2-1; 8 nucleotides line up with TRBD2. CDR3 length: 14 amino acids. The V gene end was trimmed by 9 bases and the J gene end by 9 bases; junction bases not matched to a gene: 13. Germline values: CDR1 ENHRY, CDR2 SYGVKD. The CDR3 DNA reads as TGTGCCATATCCCTCGGACTAGCCATGGGTGAGCAGTTCTTC. This encodes CAISLGLAMGEQFF.

V gene TRBV9 combines with J gene TRBJ1-3, with D maybe TRBD1 (6 bases). V dropped 0 bases and J dropped 3 bases, with 10 bases sitting between them. The CDR3 runs 15 residues. Germline V gene data show CDR1 as SGDLS and CDR2 as YYNGEE. CDR3 DNA sequence: TGTGCCAGCAGCGTAGGCAGGGGAGTTGGAAACACCATATATTTT. Translation gives CASSVGRGVGNTIYF.

V usage is TRBV4-2 and J usage is TRBJ2-5, with a possible D match to TRBD1 (5 bases). The CDR3 totals 15 residues. Germline V gene data show CDR1 as LGHNA and CDR2 as YNFKEQ. Trimming pared 0 bases from V and 2 bases from J, leaving 10 bases between. CDR3 sequence reads: CASSQDSNRQETQYF. DNA of the CDR3: TGTGCCAGCAGCCAAGATAGTAACAGGCAAGAGACCCAGTACTTC.

CDR3 sequence (DNA): TGTGCCAGCAGTTACTCGTCTCAGGGGGCCGATCAGCCCCAGCATTTT. This encodes CASSYSSQGADQPQHF. The genes are TRBV6-6 and TRBJ1-5; TRBD1 agrees at 8 bases. Germline CDR1 and CDR2: MNHNY and SVGAGI (reference sequence). Trimming cost V 0 bases and J 5 bases; bases outside gene matches: 6. The CDR3 extends over 16 amino acids.

The rearrangement links TRBV7-6 to TRBJ2-7, with D possibly matching TRBD2 (6 bases). Germline CDR1 and CDR2: SGHVS and FNYEAQ. Trimming cost V 4 bases and J 3 bases, with 16 bases left between them. The CDR3 runs to 15 residues. The CDR3 DNA reads TGTGCCAGCAGCTCCGGGGCGGGGCTGGGCTACGAGCAGTACTTC. Translated: CASSSGAGLGYEQYF.

Only one count was recorded for this clone. The genes are TRBV27 and TRBJ1-1; D perhaps matches TRBD1 (5 bases). The CDR3 length is 14 residues. The V end was cut by 6 bases, the J end by 5 bases, with 16 bases between. Germline V gives CDR1 MNHEY, CDR2 SMNVEV (reference sequence). This CDR3 reads CASRGRGARTEAFF. The CDR3 DNA follows: TGTGCCAGCAGGGGGAGGGGAGCAAGGACTGAAGCTTTCTTT.

The gene calls are TRBV6-4 and TRBJ2-1; a possible D gene is TRBD1 (6 bases). Trimming took off 4 bases at V and 2 bases at J, with 12 bases between the two ends. This CDR3 contains 15 residues. Germline CDR1 MRHNA, CDR2 SNTAGT. The CDR3 protein is CASSARQEPYNEQFF. The CDR3 region has the DNA TGTGCCAGCAGTGCGAGACAGGAGCCCTACAATGAGCAGTTCTTC.

A single count supports this clone. V is TRBV24-1 and J is TRBJ1-2, with 9 bases lining up with TRBD1. Trimming at V came to 3 bases and at J to 1 base, leaving 5 bases not matched to a gene. CDR1 is KGHDR and CDR2 is SFDVKD in the germline V gene. The CDR3 length is 16 residues. The CDR3 here is CATSDAGTGLNYGYTF. Written as DNA, the CDR3 is TGTGCCACCAGTGATGCAGGGACAGGGCTTAACTATGGCTACACCTTC.

The rearrangement uses TRBV3-1 (or the pseudogene TRBV3-2) and TRBJ2-3; 7 nucleotides match TRBD2. The germline gives CDR1 LGHDT, CDR2 YNNKEL (reference sequence). Trimming at V came to 4 bases and at J to 1 base, leaving 2 bases not matched to a gene. The CDR3 spans 14 residues. The CDR3 nucleotides are TGTGCCAGCAGCCCTAGCGGTGGCACAGATACGCAGTATTTT. Protein product: CASSPSGGTDTQYF.

The chain joins TRBV18 to TRBJ2-2; maybe TRBD1 (6 bases). The CDR3 runs to 13 residues. CDR1 and CDR2 (germline): KGHSH, LQKENI. Trimming shortened V by 3 bases and J by 9 bases, and 11 bases separated the two germline ends. The CDR3 nucleotides read TGTGCCAGCTCACCCGGACAGCAATGGGAGCTGTTTTTT. Translated, it gives CASSPGQQWELFF.

V gene TRBV2 combines with J gene TRBJ2-1; TRBD1 matches 7 bases. The J segment lost 8 bases and the V segment lost 3 bases, leaving 10 bases of the junction unmatched. The germline CDR1 and CDR2 sequences are SNHLY and FYNNEI. The CDR3 length is 15 residues. CDR3 sequence reads: CASSEKGAAFDEQFF. Here the CDR3 DNA reads TGTGCCAGCAGTGAGAAGGGGGCGGCTTTCGATGAGCAGTTCTTC.

The chain employs TRBV28 and TRBJ2-3; the D gene is possibly TRBD2 (5 bases). Germline CDR1 is MDHEN and CDR2 is SYDVKM. V was trimmed by 5 bases and J by 2 bases, leaving 17 bases between them. The CDR3 has 16 amino acids. The CDR3 DNA reads as TGTGCCAGCAGTCACCTGAGCGGAGGAGCCACAGATACGCAGTATTTT. It yields the protein CASSHLSGGATDTQYF. Looking up the rest from reference TRBV28 and TRBJ2-3 gives the full variable domain: DVKVTQSSRYLVKRTGEKVFLECVQDMDHENMFWYRQDPGLGLRLIYFSYDVKMKEKGDIPEGYSVSREKKERFSLILESASTNQTSMYLCASSHLSGGATDTQYFGPGTRLTVL.

This clone showed up just once. The chain has TRBV9 and TRBJ1-2; possible D gene TRBD1, 5 bases. Trimming shortened V by 3 bases and J by 5 bases, and 14 bases separated the two germline ends. Germline CDR1 and CDR2: SGDLS and YYNGEE. CDR3 length: 14 residues. The CDR3 nucleotides read TGTGCCAGCAGCGCAGGAAACAGGCGATATGGCTACACCTTC. It yields the protein CASSAGNRRYGYTF.

The rearrangement links TRBV10-2 to TRBJ1-2, with 9 bases aligning to TRBD1. Germline V lookup: CDR1 WSHSY, CDR2 SAAADI. The ends lost 6 bases at V and 4 bases at J; junction bases unmatched: 12. This CDR3 has 16 residues. The CDR3 is CASREKQGALGYGYTF. The CDR3 bases are TGCGCCAGCAGGGAAAAACAGGGGGCGTTGGGCTATGGCTACACCTTC.

The chain links TRBV18 to TRBJ1-2; TRBD1 matches 7 bases. Germline lookup yields CDR1 KGHSH and CDR2 LQKENI. V lost 1 base and J lost 3; bases outside the gene matches: 11. The CDR3 is made up of 17 amino acids. CDR3 sequence (DNA): TGTGCCAGCTCACCACTTCGGGACAGCCCTCGGGACTATGGCTACACCTTC. Amino acid sequence: CASSPLRDSPRDYGYTF.

V and J are TRBV29-1 and TRBJ1-2, with a tentative D call TRBD1 (5 bases). The length of the CDR3 is 11 residues. Looked up from germline, CDR1 is SQVTM and CDR2 is ANQGSEA. V lost 7 bases to trimming and J lost 4 bases, with 10 bases between them. CDR3 nucleotides: TGCAGCGCTGGACACATCTATGGCTACACCTTC. This encodes CSAGHIYGYTF.

The chain combines TRBV7-8 with TRBJ2-2; D is undetermined. V was pared by 5 bases and J by 0 bases, with 13 bases between. CDR1 is SGHVS, CDR2 FQNEAQ, per germline. The CDR3 covers 16 residues. CDR3 in DNA: TGTGCCAGCAGCCCCCGAGGCGGAACGAACACCGGGGAGCTGTTTTTT. Protein: CASSPRGGTNTGELFF.

The rearrangement joins TRBV29-1 to TRBJ1-1; D is unresolved. CDR1 is SQVTM and CDR2 is ANQGSEA in the germline V gene. This CDR3 is built from 12 residues. The V end was cut by 4 bases, the J end by 4 bases, with 10 bases between. DNA of the CDR3: TGCAGCGTTGTTCGGGAAGGCACTGAAGCTTTCTTT. It encodes CSVVREGTEAFF.

The chain has TRBV10-3 and TRBJ2-7; D is possibly TRBD1 (5 bases). The germline V and J ends were trimmed by 3 bases and 4 bases, with 10 bases remaining between them. The V gene's germline CDR1 is ENHRY and CDR2 SYGVKD. The CDR3 runs to 13 residues. This CDR3 reads CAISESTGYEQYF. The CDR3 DNA sequence: TGTGCCATCAGTGAATCCACAGGTTACGAGCAGTACTTC.

In its sample, this clone was seen once. V is TRBV9 and J is TRBJ1-5; the D gene is possibly TRBD1 (5 bases). The CDR3 contains 13 residues. Germline CDR1 is SGDLS and CDR2 is YYNGEE. V dropped 3 bases and J dropped 6 bases, with 10 bases sitting between them. CDR3 loop: CASSAGHSQPQHF. CDR3 sequence (DNA): TGTGCCAGCAGCGCCGGACACAGTCAGCCCCAGCATTTT.

The rearrangement joins TRBV27 to TRBJ1-2, with a possible D match to TRBD1 (6 bases). The V gene lost 8 bases and the J gene lost 9 bases, with 19 bases spanning the gap. The CDR3 runs to 13 residues. Germline assignment: CDR1 MNHEY and CDR2 SMNVEV (reference sequence). The CDR3 sequence: CASSLQGSERYTF. The CDR3 DNA follows: TGTGCCAGCTCGCTACAGGGATCGGAGCGCTACACCTTC.

The chain joins TRBV29-1 to TRBJ1-1, with 8 bases fitting TRBD1. V was pared by 5 bases and J by 3 bases, with 5 bases of the junction left unmatched. The CDR3 runs to 13 residues. CDR1 and CDR2 from the germline V gene are SQVTM and ANQGSEA. The CDR3: CSVITGGDTEAFF. For the CDR3, the DNA is TGCAGCGTTATAACAGGGGGAGACACTGAAGCTTTCTTT.